This T cell receptor (beta chain) comes out of a study of blood T cell repertoires in COVID-19. Generated by immunoSEQ multiplex PCR, the TCRdb table keeps only in-frame clones and is missing some. The sample carries 170,000 or so clones, 85% to 90% recorded once. This CDR3 has 15 amino acids. Germline values: CDR1 SGHAT, CDR2 FQNNGV. V was shortened by 1 base and J by 0 bases, with 7 bases between the two germline ends. The source of this sequence is a man aged 40-49 years with active or convalescent COVID-19. The rearrangement joins TRBV11-2 to TRBJ1-3; D ambiguous. What was sequenced was peripheral blood. The CDR3 nucleotides are TGTGCCAGCAGCTTAGGAACGAGCTCTGGAAACACCATATATTTT. Translation gives CASSLGTSSGNTIYF. Variable domain in full (rest from reference TRBV11-2 and TRBJ1-3): EAGVAQSPRYKIIEKRQSVAFWCNPISGHATLYWYQQILGQGPKLLIQFQNNGVVDDSQLPKDRFSAERLKGVDSTLKIQPAKLEDSAVYLCASSLGTSSGNTIYFGEGSWLTVV.